Shown below are 32 T cell receptor beta chains from a single sample sequenced in a study of T cells in Graves' hyperthyroidism and ophthalmopathy. The TCR beta CDR3 regions underwent amplification using RNA transcripts as the source. Carried out on the TCR CDR3, a first-round RT-PCR used the HTBI primer set. TCRdb reprocessed the multiplex PCR reads with MiXCR, giving one entry per CDR3 protein. The sample includes about half a million distinct CDR3 sequences, roughly 15% of them seen just once. The sample was blood. These receptors were taken from a woman in her thirties with Graves' ophthalmopathy.

The chain recombines TRBV6-2 or TRBV6-3 with TRBJ2-7; TRBD2 matches at 7 bases. CDR3 length: 14 amino acids. V was clipped by 2 bases and J by 2 bases; unmatched bases: 3. Germline V gene sequence: CDR1 MNHEY, CDR2 SVGEGT. Written as DNA, the CDR3 is TGTGCCAGCAGTTACGGGGGAGGGGCCTACGAGCAGTACTTC. Its translation: CASSYGGGAYEQYF.

This clonotype occurred many times. This chain links TRBV10-1 with TRBJ2-7; possibly TRBD2 for D (6 bases). V dropped 0 bases and J dropped 6 bases, with 15 bases sitting between them. Germline V CDR1 and CDR2: WNHNN, SYGVQD (reference sequence). The CDR3 contains 15 residues. CDR3 in amino acids: CASSESEGVGSEQYF. The CDR3 DNA sequence: TGCGCCAGCAGTGAGTCGGAGGGCGTTGGTAGCGAGCAGTACTTC.

The sample holds many counts of this clonotype. This rearrangement joins TRBV29-1 to TRBJ2-3; D call uncertain. The CDR3 is 12 residues long. Trimming took 6 bases from V and 2 from J, leaving 9 bases between them. Germline V CDR1 and CDR2: SQVTM, ANQGSEA. CDR3 nucleotide sequence: TGCAGCGTCGCCGATCCCACAGATACGCAGTATTTT. Its translation is CSVADPTDTQYF.

This clonotype was detected ten times or more. The chain combines TRBV28 with TRBJ2-6; D call uncertain. The V end lost 4 bases, the J end lost 11 bases, and 12 bases lay between the germline ends. This CDR3 region has 13 residues. Germline V gene sequence: CDR1 MDHEN, CDR2 SYDVKM. CDR3 protein: CASSSVTPDVLTF. Written as DNA, the CDR3 is TGTGCCAGCAGTTCTGTAACTCCTGACGTCCTGACTTTC.

This clonotype was picked up many times. V is TRBV20-1 and J is TRBJ2-7, with TRBD1 identical over 9 bases. This CDR3 spans 13 amino acids. The J segment lost 6 bases and the V segment lost 6 bases, leaving 9 bases of the junction unmatched. Germline-derived CDR1 and CDR2 are DFQATT and SNEGSKA (reference sequence). The CDR3 protein is CSAQPGQGAEQYF. CDR3 DNA: TGCAGTGCCCAACCGGGACAGGGTGCCGAGCAGTACTTC.

The J gene is TRBJ2-1, the V gene TRBV19; TRBD1 agrees at 12 bases. The CDR3 spans 17 residues. Germline lookup yields CDR1 LNHDA and CDR2 SQIVND (reference sequence). The V segment lost 6 bases and the J segment 8 bases; nucleotides outside the gene matches: 14. The CDR3, as DNA: TGTGCCAGTAGCCCCCTAGCCGGGACAGGGGGCCGGTATGAGCAGTTCTTC. Protein sequence: CASSPLAGTGGRYEQFF.

This clonotype was detected a few times. Being one base from a much bigger clone, this may be a read error. The CDR3 spells CASSQEGGAEETQYF. DNA of the CDR3: TGTGCCAGCAGCCAAGAAGGGGGGGCAGAAGAGACCCAGTACTTC. The genes are TRBV3-1 and TRBJ2-5, with D perhaps TRBD2 (7 bases). The CDR3 covers 15 residues. CDR1 and CDR2 (germline): LGHDT, YNNKEL (reference sequence). With 0 bases removed from V and 3 bases from J, the gap between germline ends came to 11 bases.

This clonotype has a handful of counts. The genes are TRBV19 and TRBJ1-2; the match to TRBD1 covers 9 bases. The V and J ends lost 6 bases and 7 bases, in that order; junction bases with no gene match: 6. Germline CDR1 reads LNHDA; CDR2 reads SQIVND (reference sequence). There are 13 residues in the CDR3. This chain's CDR3 is CASRSGTGPGYTF. The DNA for the CDR3 is TGTGCCAGTAGATCCGGGACAGGGCCTGGCTACACCTTC.

At least ten counts were recorded for this clonotype. For the CDR3, the DNA is TGTGCCAGCAGCGCAAGAGTTACAGGTCCCGAGGGCCCCACCCTCCACTTT. Encoded protein: CASSARVTGPEGPTLHF. V is TRBV11-2 and J is TRBJ1-6; D might be TRBD1 (5 bases). In germline, CDR1 is SGHAT, CDR2 FQNNGV. There are 17 residues in the CDR3. V was clipped by 5 bases and J by 14 bases, with 28 bases between them.

This clonotype has a handful of counts. The CDR3: CASNQGRGVQTGELFF. The CDR3 region has the DNA TGTGCCAGTAACCAGGGAAGGGGGGTTCAAACCGGGGAGCTGTTTTTT. The rearrangement links TRBV19 to TRBJ2-2; either TRBD1 or TRBD2 may fit D (6 bases each). The CDR3 runs to 16 residues. The V and J ends lost 7 bases and 5 bases respectively, with 20 bases between them. Per germline, CDR1 LNHDA and CDR2 SQIVND (reference sequence).

This clonotype was detected ten times or more. This chain joins TRBV11-2 and TRBJ2-1; 10 bases align to TRBD2. V lost 1 base, J lost 8 bases, and 8 bases stayed unmatched. The CDR3 runs 16 residues. From germline, CDR1 is SGHAT and CDR2 FQNNGV. Here the CDR3 reads CASSLVPSGRGHEQFF. CDR3 sequence (DNA): TGTGCCAGCAGCTTAGTACCGAGCGGGAGGGGACATGAGCAGTTCTTC.

This chain joins TRBV7-9 and TRBJ2-7; TRBD1 aligns across 10 bases. Looked up from germline, CDR1 is SEHNR and CDR2 is FQNEAQ (reference sequence). V shed 5 bases, J shed 3 bases, and the junction held 7 bases outside the gene matches. The CDR3 sequence is 15 residues long. Here the CDR3 reads CASSHSGTGDYEQYF. CDR3 sequence (DNA): TGTGCCAGCAGCCACTCCGGGACAGGGGACTACGAGCAGTACTTC.

V is TRBV7-2 and J is TRBJ2-3, with 10 bases fitting TRBD2. This CDR3 contains 16 residues. CDR1 and CDR2 from the germline V gene are SGHTA and FQGNSA. The junction had 8 bases not matched to a gene; V was cut back by 6 bases and J by 2 bases. This CDR3 reads CASRSVLAGNTDTQYF. The DNA of the CDR3 is TGTGCCAGCAGATCGGTACTAGCGGGAAACACAGATACGCAGTATTTT.

This clonotype was recorded a few times. This rearrangement joins TRBV4-1 to TRBJ2-3; D call uncertain. CDR3 size: 19 residues. Per the germline V gene, CDR1 is MGHRA and CDR2 is YSYEKL. Trimming took 0 bases from V and 0 from J, leaving 19 bases between them. CDR3 in DNA: TGCGCCAGCAGCCAAGAGGGGTACTGGGGTTCCTCTAGCACAGATACGCAGTATTTT. Its protein is CASSQEGYWGSSSTDTQYF.

In this sample, this clonotype turned up many times. The chain uses TRBV7-3 and TRBJ2-1; possibly TRBD2 for D (5 bases). This CDR3 contains 13 residues. From germline, CDR1 is SGHTA and CDR2 FQGTGA. Between the trimmed V and J ends, which lost 5 bases and 6 bases, there was a span of 11 bases. CDR3 amino acids: CASSVGSTNEQFF. Here the CDR3 DNA reads TGTGCCAGCAGCGTAGGGAGCACCAATGAGCAGTTCTTC.

The rearrangement joins TRBV30 to TRBJ2-1, with D uncertain. The CDR3 is 11 residues long. Germline lookup yields CDR1 GTSNPN and CDR2 SVGIG (reference sequence). The ends were cut back, 5 bases at V and 8 bases at J, with 10 bases in the middle. The CDR3 DNA reads TGTGCCTGGGGCCACCCCGATGAGCAGTTCTTC. Protein: CAWGHPDEQFF. Full variable domain (outside the CDR3, taken from reference TRBV30 and TRBJ2-1): SQTIHQWPATLVQPVGSPLSLECTVEGTSNPNLYWYRQAAGRGLQLLFYSVGIGQISSEVPQNLSASRPQDRQFILSSKKLLLSDSGFYLCAWGHPDEQFFGPGTRLTVL.

This CDR3 is CSVESSGLDTDTQYF. Written as DNA, the CDR3 is TGCAGCGTTGAATCATCTGGGCTAGACACAGATACGCAGTATTTT. The chain combines TRBV29-1 with TRBJ2-3; no definite D call. V was trimmed by 2 bases and J by 2 bases, leaving 14 bases between them. Germline V gene lookup returns CDR1 SQVTM and CDR2 ANQGSEA. The CDR3 runs 15 residues.

The chain has TRBV19 and TRBJ2-1; no reliable D call. CDR3 length equals 11 residues. V was trimmed by 3 bases and J by 6 bases, leaving 3 bases between them. Germline V CDR1 and CDR2: LNHDA, SQIVND (reference sequence). CDR3 amino acids: CASSILNEQFF. DNA of the CDR3: TGTGCCAGTAGTATCCTCAATGAGCAGTTCTTC.

This clonotype has ten or more counts. This chain connects TRBV5-1 to TRBJ2-2; the D is unclear. Germline V gives CDR1 SGHRS, CDR2 YFSETQ. CDR3 size: 14 residues. The V end lost 0 bases, the J end lost 5 bases, and 8 bases lay between the germline ends. In nucleotides, the CDR3 is TGCGCCAGCAGCTTGGTAGGCCATACCGGGGAGCTGTTTTTT. Encoded protein: CASSLVGHTGELFF.

Ten or more counts support this clonotype. The rearrangement uses TRBV2 and TRBJ2-2; the D gene is possibly TRBD2 (5 bases). Germline assignment: CDR1 SNHLY and CDR2 FYNNEI. V was shortened by 4 bases and J by 5 bases, with 11 bases between the two germline ends. The CDR3 length is 14 residues. The CDR3 DNA is TGTGCCAGCAGTGGCCGGGGTTGGACCGGGGAGCTGTTTTTT. Translation gives CASSGRGWTGELFF.

V and J are TRBV10-3 and TRBJ2-7; D is unclear. This CDR3 has 13 residues. The germline V gene has CDR1 ENHRY and CDR2 SYGVKD. Trimming shortened V by 2 bases and J by 2 bases, and 7 bases separated the two germline ends. For the CDR3, the DNA is TGTGCCATCAGTGAGGTCAGTACCTACGAGCAGTACTTC. This sequence encodes CAISEVSTYEQYF.

This clonotype was detected ten times or more. This chain joins TRBV7-3 and TRBJ2-1, with D unresolved. Per germline, CDR1 SGHTA and CDR2 FQGTGA. V gave up 0 bases and J gave up 0 bases, with 9 bases separating them. The CDR3 length is 16 residues. The CDR3 region is CASSLTGLSSYNEQFF. The CDR3 DNA sequence: TGTGCCAGCAGCTTAACAGGTCTTAGCTCCTACAATGAGCAGTTCTTC.

In this sample, this clonotype turned up a few times. The gene calls are TRBV15 and TRBJ2-2; D might be TRBD1 (5 bases). Trimming removed 7 bases from V and 0 bases from J, with 15 bases in between. CDR1 LNHNV and CDR2 YYDKDF come from the germline V gene (reference sequence). The CDR3 contains 16 residues. CDR3 bases: TGTGCCACCACCAAGAGCCTACAGGCGAACACCGGGGAGCTGTTTTTT. Protein sequence: CATTKSLQANTGELFF.

The chain recombines TRBV28 with TRBJ2-3; TRBD2 aligns across 10 bases. The ends lost 5 bases at V and 4 bases at J; junction bases unmatched: 15. This CDR3 is built from 18 residues. The germline gives CDR1 MDHEN, CDR2 SYDVKM. CDR3 sequence: CASSLRRPGLAKSDTQYF. The CDR3 coding sequence is TGTGCCAGCAGTCTTAGACGACCGGGACTAGCGAAATCAGATACGCAGTATTTT.

This clonotype was detected ten times or more. The rearrangement joins TRBV20-1 to TRBJ2-1; D not resolved. The CDR3 covers 11 residues. V was shortened by 5 bases and J by 8 bases, with 10 bases between the two germline ends. Germline loops: CDR1 DFQATT, CDR2 SNEGSKA (reference sequence). CDR3 loop: CSAAAFDEQFF. The CDR3 DNA reads TGCAGTGCTGCAGCCTTTGATGAGCAGTTCTTC.

This clonotype was found a few times. This chain connects TRBV30 to TRBJ2-5, with TRBD1 as a possible D gene (6 bases). The V and J ends lost 4 bases and 4 bases respectively, with 22 bases between them. Germline CDR1 is GTSNPN and CDR2 is SVGIG (reference sequence). The CDR3 is 16 residues long. Here the CDR3 DNA reads TGTGCCTGGATTCATAAACCCCTCGGGACAACAGAGACCCAGTACTTC. Residues: CAWIHKPLGTTETQYF.

This clonotype was seen at least ten times. The chain recombines TRBV11-2 with TRBJ1-1; D is undetermined. V lost 4 bases, J lost 7 bases, and 13 bases lay in between. The CDR3 loop spans 13 amino acids. The germline V gene has CDR1 SGHAT and CDR2 FQNNGV. The CDR3 reads CASSSQSGNEAFF. CDR3 nucleotides: TGTGCCAGCAGCTCTCAATCCGGGAATGAAGCTTTCTTT.

The table lists this clonotype with a few counts. The junction differs from germline at one of its ends, possibly a read error. The chain couples TRBV5-1 to TRBJ2-3; 13 nucleotides align to TRBD2. From germline, CDR1 is SGHRS and CDR2 YFSETQ. The CDR3 contains 16 residues. The CDR3, as DNA: TGCGCCAGCAGCGTTGGACTAGCGGGAGATCTGGATACGCGGTATTTT. Amino acids: CASSVGLAGDLDTRYF.

Relative to its sample, this clonotype is medium-sized. The genes are TRBV7-2 and TRBJ2-7; 9 positions agree with TRBD2. CDR1 is SGHTA, CDR2 FQGNSA, per germline. J lost 3 bases, V lost 1 base, and 7 bases had no gene match. The CDR3 is made up of 16 amino acids. The CDR3 reads CASSLVGGRVRYEQYF. The CDR3, as DNA: TGTGCCAGCAGCTTAGTCGGCGGGAGGGTTCGCTACGAGCAGTACTTC.

The chain combines TRBV20-1 with TRBJ2-3; D call uncertain. The germline V gene has CDR1 DFQATT and CDR2 SNEGSKA (reference sequence). Trimming pared 3 bases from V and 6 bases from J, leaving 16 bases between. CDR3 length: 14 residues. The DNA of the CDR3 is TGCAGTGCTAGCCCCGACCCACGCGGTGATACGCAGTATTTT. Its protein product is CSASPDPRGDTQYF.

This clonotype was counted many times. This chain links TRBV7-9 with TRBJ2-7; the match to TRBD1 covers 8 bases. In germline, CDR1 is SEHNR, CDR2 FQNEAQ (reference sequence). The CDR3 sequence is 14 residues long. J lost 2 bases, V lost 5 bases, and 5 bases had no gene match. This CDR3 is CASSLGTGTYEQYF. CDR3 coding DNA: TGTGCCAGCAGCCTCGGGACAGGAACCTACGAGCAGTACTTC.

This chain joins TRBV20-1 and TRBJ2-2, with 8 bases matching TRBD1. The CDR3 has 15 amino acids. V gave up 3 bases and J gave up 0 bases; unmatched junction bases: 3. Germline V lookup: CDR1 DFQATT, CDR2 SNEGSKA (reference sequence). The CDR3 region has the DNA TGCAGTGCTAGTAAGGGACAGGCGAACACCGGGGAGCTGTTTTTT. Amino acids: CSASKGQANTGELFF.